Listed below are T cell receptor beta chains from one sample, sequenced in a study of T cell changes during pregnancy in multiple sclerosis. Repertoires were generated with immunoSEQ multiplex PCR, while TCRdb's copy carries only in-frame clones and drops some. This sample carries tens of thousands of clones, 88% of them seen once, and the ten largest clones take roughly 0.56%. The specimen was CD4+ T cells from peripheral blood mononuclear cells, collected in the first trimester of pregnancy. All receptors derive from a female donor with multiple sclerosis, enrolled in a pregnancy study. CDR3s include the opening cysteine and the closing phenylalanine or tryptophan. The order of the fields is CDR3 length, V gene, J gene, CDR3 protein.

>12|TRBV7-2|TRBJ1-1
CASSLPVSGAFF
>14|TRBV27|TRBJ2-1
CASSSLFGGDGQFF
>16|TRBV5-6|TRBJ2-7
CASSLAPGRAKYEQYF
>16|TRBV9|TRBJ2-3
CASSVGSSYSTDTQYF
>15|TRBV9|TRBJ1-3
CASSVVGGSGNTIYF
>14|TRBV10-3|TRBJ1-1
CAISEGGGGPEAFF
>17|TRBV7-2|TRBJ1-5
CASSFVSGGGSNQPQHF
>19|TRBV5-1|TRBJ1-1
CASSLDRSRHSGGITEAFF
>16|TRBV30|TRBJ1-6
CAWSEMGGSYNSPLHF
>16|TRBV19|TRBJ1-5
CASTLTRGQLNQPQHF
>15|TRBV6-5|TRBJ1-2
CASSRAGTGGYGYTF
>15|TRBV9|TRBJ2-1
CASSVVAGGPVEQFF
>12|TRBV30|TRBJ1-3
CAWSGSGNTIYF
>16|TRBV5-1|TRBJ2-1
CASSLGEGRDYNEQFF
>16|TRBV19|TRBJ2-1
CASSIPGLAQNNEQFF